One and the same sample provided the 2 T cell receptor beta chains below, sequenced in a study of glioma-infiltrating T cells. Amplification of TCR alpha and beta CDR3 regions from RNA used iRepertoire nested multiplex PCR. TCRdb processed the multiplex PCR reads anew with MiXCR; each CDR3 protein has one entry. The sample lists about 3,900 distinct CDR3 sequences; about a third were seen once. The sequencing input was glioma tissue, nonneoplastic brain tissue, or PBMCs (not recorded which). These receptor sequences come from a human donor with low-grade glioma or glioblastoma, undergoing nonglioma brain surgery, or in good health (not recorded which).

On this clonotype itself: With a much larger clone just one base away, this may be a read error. The CDR3 region is CASGLAKVGNQPQHF. The CDR3 DNA reads as TGTGCTAGTGGTTTGGCCAAGGTAGGCAATCAGCCCCAGCATTTT. V gene TRBV12-5 combines with J gene TRBJ1-5; no definite D call. Per germline, CDR1 LGHNT and CDR2 FRNRAP. Trimming pared 1 base from V and 2 bases from J, leaving 9 bases between. The CDR3 runs to 15 residues.

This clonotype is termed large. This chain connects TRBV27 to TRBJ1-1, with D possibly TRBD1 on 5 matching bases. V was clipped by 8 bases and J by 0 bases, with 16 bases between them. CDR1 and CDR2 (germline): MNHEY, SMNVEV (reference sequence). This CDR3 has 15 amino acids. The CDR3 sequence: CASSPRGMVNTEAFF. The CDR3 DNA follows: TGTGCCAGCTCCCCACGGGGCATGGTGAACACTGAAGCTTTCTTT.